The following is a TCR beta chain sequence with its context. Its antigen is undetermined. CD4+ cells belonging to four or five patients, who were in the biomarker study, were further sorted into CD25+CD127- cells. Alopecia areata patients provided lesional scalp punch biopsies and peripheral blood, both collected for the study. Sorting from PBMCs produced CD4+ and CD8+ T cells. This sample is drawn from a study of CD8+ T cells in alopecia areata. Extracted from the samples, RNA was reverse transcribed into cDNA to serve as the sequencing template. Profiling relied on immunoSEQ multiplex PCR, and the TCRdb table lists in-frame clones only, not all of them. The table has 35,000 to 45,000 clones, 45% to 55% seen once; the top ten hold under 2%. The CDR3 has 13 residues. The V gene's germline CDR1 is SQVTM and CDR2 ANQGSEA. V was pared by 4 bases and J by 6 bases, with 5 bases of the junction left unmatched.

Regarding the study as a whole: Clonality in lesional scalp, especially alopecia totalis/universalis, exceeded that of normal scalp. It was less clear whether patients shared TCRs than it was in mice, possibly because of HLA.

This TCR came from a human donor with alopecia areata. The specimen was CD4+ Tregs sorted from blood. V is TRBV29-1 and J is TRBJ2-3, with 9 bases lining up with TRBD1. The CDR3 coding sequence is TGCAGCGTTGCTGGGACAGGGCGGGATACGCAGTATTTT. This translates into CSVAGTGRDTQYF.